A single sample is the source of the 15 T cell receptor beta chains below, sequenced in a study of T-cell memory formation after mild COVID-19. Each CDR3 protein gets one entry after TCRdb re-called the 5' RACE reads with MiXCR. The table has about 81,000 distinct CDR3 sequences, about 23% seen once. Sequences were obtained from PBMCs or a T cell subset sorted from them (not recorded which). The receptors stem from a man aged 18 to 29 who had mild COVID-19 (a few samples of this study predate the infection). Cell type and time point are not known.

The chain is built from TRBV4-1 and TRBJ1-1, with a tentative D call TRBD1 (5 bases). Looked up from germline, CDR1 is MGHRA and CDR2 is YSYEKL. This CDR3 spans 15 amino acids. V was trimmed by 0 bases and J by 6 bases, leaving 14 bases between them. The CDR3 loop reads CASSQDGGRTAEAFF. Written as DNA, the CDR3 is TGCGCCAGCAGCCAAGATGGGGGTAGGACTGCTGAAGCTTTCTTT.

The chain links TRBV29-1 to TRBJ2-7; 7 bases agree with TRBD1. This CDR3 comprises 14 residues. J was trimmed by 4 bases and V by 4 bases; bases with no gene match: 10. CDR1 and CDR2 (germline): SQVTM, ANQGSEA. The CDR3 region is CSVGFEGALYEQYF. In nucleotides, the CDR3 is TGCAGCGTTGGATTTGAGGGGGCGCTTTACGAGCAGTACTTC.

V gene TRBV29-1 combines with J gene TRBJ2-2, with TRBD1 matching over 8 bases. The CDR3 is 15 residues long. Germline assignment: CDR1 SQVTM and CDR2 ANQGSEA. The junction had 11 bases not matched to a gene; V was cut back by 7 bases and J by 4 bases. The CDR3 sequence is CSARGQGRVTGELFF. The CDR3 DNA follows: TGCAGCGCCAGAGGACAGGGTCGGGTCACCGGGGAGCTGTTTTTT.

The chain employs TRBV3-1 and TRBJ2-7, with D uncertain. V shed 1 base and J shed 4 bases, with 8 bases lying between them. The CDR3 runs to 13 residues. Per the germline V gene, CDR1 is LGHDT and CDR2 is YNNKEL (reference sequence). The CDR3 protein is CASSQGSGYEQYV. The DNA for the CDR3 is TGTGCCAGCAGCCAAGGGTCCGGGTACGAGCAGTACGTC.

This chain links TRBV29-1 with TRBJ1-1; tentative D call: TRBD1 (5 bases). Trimming shortened V by 7 bases and J by 0 bases, and 12 bases separated the two germline ends. The CDR3 runs to 13 residues. The V gene's germline CDR1 is SQVTM and CDR2 ANQGSEA. The CDR3 bases are TGCAGCGGTTTACAGGCCGTGAACACTGAAGCTTTCTTT. Translated, it gives CSGLQAVNTEAFF.

The chain is built from TRBV5-1 and TRBJ1-2, with D hard to call. The CDR3 covers 14 residues. Germline V gene lookup returns CDR1 SGHRS and CDR2 YFSETQ. V lost 7 bases and J 5 bases, leaving 18 bases between the germline ends. CDR3 sequence (DNA): TGCGCCAGCCGTCACCCCGGCCCGACTTATGGCTACACCTTC. This encodes CASRHPGPTYGYTF.

J is TRBJ2-2 and V is TRBV9; D might be TRBD1 (5 bases). This CDR3 is built from 13 residues. From germline, CDR1 is SGDLS and CDR2 YYNGEE. V lost 3 bases and J 5 bases, leaving 8 bases between the germline ends. The CDR3 spells CASSAQGTGELFF. The CDR3 DNA reads as TGTGCCAGCAGCGCGCAGGGAACCGGGGAGCTGTTTTTT.

The chain has TRBV9 and TRBJ2-1; D is tentatively TRBD1 or TRBD2 (5 bases each). The V end lost 5 bases, the J end lost 7 bases, and 10 bases lay between the germline ends. The germline gives CDR1 SGDLS, CDR2 YYNGEE. The CDR3 has 12 amino acids. The CDR3 nucleotides read TGTGCCAGCAGGGGACCTAGGAATGAGCAGTTCTTC. Protein product: CASRGPRNEQFF.

This chain connects TRBV7-9 to TRBJ1-1, with a tentative D call TRBD1 (5 bases). V lost 1 base and J lost 4, with 10 bases in between. There are 14 residues in the CDR3. Germline-derived CDR1 and CDR2 are SEHNR and FQNEAQ (reference sequence). CDR3 loop: CASSLGGIATEAFF. CDR3 bases: TGTGCCAGCAGCTTAGGGGGGATCGCCACTGAAGCTTTCTTT.

The CDR3 DNA reads TGTGCCAGCAGCTTCCTTACGGTCGGTTCACCCCTCCACTTT. Residues: CASSFLTVGSPLHF. The chain couples TRBV7-8 to TRBJ1-6; D is uncertain. Per germline, CDR1 SGHVS and CDR2 FQNEAQ. V lost 3 bases and J lost 9, with 12 bases in between. The CDR3 spans 14 residues.

This CDR3 reads CASSLAVGPVDTQYF. For the CDR3, the DNA is TGTGCCAGCAGCTTAGCTGTCGGCCCGGTAGATACGCAGTATTTT. V is TRBV7-8 and J is TRBJ2-3; no clear D gene. The V gene lost 0 bases and the J gene lost 5 bases, with 12 bases spanning the gap. The CDR3 extends over 15 amino acids. Germline CDR1 and CDR2: SGHVS and FQNEAQ.

The chain has TRBV11-2 and TRBJ2-1, with 14 nucleotides matching TRBD2. CDR1 and CDR2 (germline): SGHAT, FQNNGV. This CDR3 spans 15 amino acids. Unmatched junction bases numbered 5, after V lost 3 bases and J lost 10 bases. CDR3: CASSFVGLAGEEQFF. In DNA form, the CDR3 reads TGTGCCAGCAGCTTTGTGGGACTAGCGGGGGAGGAGCAGTTCTTC.

V and J are TRBV12-3 or TRBV12-4 and TRBJ1-3; D is possibly TRBD1 (5 bases). CDR3 length: 13 residues. The V and J ends lost 2 bases and 4 bases respectively, with 6 bases between them. The CDR3: CASSLYRGNTIYF. The CDR3 bases are TGTGCCAGCAGTTTATACAGGGGAAACACCATATATTTT.

The CDR3 DNA follows: TGCGCCAGCAGCCATCCTAGCGGGGGCACAGATACGCAGTATTTT. It yields the protein CASSHPSGGTDTQYF. This chain links TRBV4-1 with TRBJ2-3; 9 nucleotides match TRBD2. CDR1 and CDR2 from the germline V gene are MGHRA and YSYEKL. The CDR3 spans 15 residues. Trimming removed 3 bases from V and 1 base from J; junction bases left unmatched: 2.

The chain combines TRBV6-1 with TRBJ2-7; tentatively, D is TRBD1 (5 bases). The CDR3 consists of 12 residues. Germline V CDR1 and CDR2: MNHNS, SASEGT. Trimming left V 6 bases short and J 2 bases short, with 8 bases between. In DNA form, the CDR3 reads TGTGCCAGCAGACAGGTGGCCTACGAGCAGTACTTC. The encoded protein is CASRQVAYEQYF.